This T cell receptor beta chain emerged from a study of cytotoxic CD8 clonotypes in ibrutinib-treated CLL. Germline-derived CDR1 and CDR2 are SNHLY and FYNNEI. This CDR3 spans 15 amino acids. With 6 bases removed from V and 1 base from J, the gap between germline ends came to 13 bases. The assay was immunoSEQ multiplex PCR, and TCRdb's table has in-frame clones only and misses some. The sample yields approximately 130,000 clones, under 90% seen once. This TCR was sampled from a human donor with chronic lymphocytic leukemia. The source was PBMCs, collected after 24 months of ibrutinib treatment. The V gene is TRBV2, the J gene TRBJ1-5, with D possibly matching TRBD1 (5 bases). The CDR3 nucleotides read TGTGCCAGCAGGAGGGGAGGGACGAGCAATCAGCCCCAGCATTTT. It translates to CASRRGGTSNQPQHF.